The rows below give T cell receptor beta chains drawn from one sample of a study of blood T cell repertoires in COVID-19. Only in-frame clones appear in the TCRdb table, and some are missing; sequencing was by immunoSEQ multiplex PCR. The table includes about 98,000 clones, approximately 88% detected once. The sequenced sample was peripheral blood. These TCRs come from a human donor in a cohort sampled during active COVID-19. CDR3s include the opening cysteine and the closing phenylalanine or tryptophan. The D gene is left open where the match is weak. Clone size is not always given. Where it is, it says once, few, many or a class for expanded clones.

clone_size,v_call,d_call,j_call,cdr3_nt,cdr3_aa
.,TRBV6-1,.,TRBJ2-3,TGTGCCAGCAGTGAAGATGCGGGGAACACAGATACGCAGTATTTT,CASSEDAGNTDTQYF
.,TRBV7-9,TRBD1,TRBJ2-1,TGTGCCAGCAGCTTCGGGACAGGGGGCGTTGAGCAGTTCTTC,CASSFGTGGVEQFF
.,TRBV3-1/TRBV3-2,.,TRBJ2-7,TGTGCCAGCAGCCGCGAGAGCTACGAGCAGTACTTC,CASSRESYEQYF
.,TRBV5-1,TRBD1,TRBJ2-5,TGCGCCAGCAGGGCCGGGACAGGGCAAGAGACCCAGTACTTC,CASRAGTGQETQYF
.,TRBV21-1,.,TRBJ2-1,TGTGCCAGCAGCCTTAAAATGGGGCTTTCGGGCAATGAGCAGTTCTTC,CASSLKMGLSGNEQFF
.,TRBV7-2,.,TRBJ1-1,TGTGCCAGCAGTCTTGACAGTGGGCACACTGAAGCTTTCTTT,CASSLDSGHTEAFF
.,TRBV4-3,TRBD1,TRBJ1-2,TGCGCCAGCAGCCCCCAGTCGGGACAGGGCTTCGGGGGCTACACCTTC,CASSPQSGQGFGGYTF
.,TRBV4-2,TRBD1,TRBJ1-3,TGTGCCAGCAGCCAAGCCGGACAGGGACTGAGCTCTGGAAACACCATATATTTT,CASSQAGQGLSSGNTIYF
.,TRBV7-9,TRBD1,TRBJ2-5,TGTGCCAGCAGCCATCCGGGACAGGGGGAGACCCAGTACTTC,CASSHPGQGETQYF
.,TRBV4-1,TRBD2,TRBJ2-3,TGCGCCAGCAGCCAAGATCTCACAGCGGGGGGGCCAGATACGCAGTATTTT,CASSQDLTAGGPDTQYF
once,TRBV9,TRBD1,TRBJ2-2,TGTGCCAGCAGCGCCCGGGACAGGGGCACCGGGCCCGGGGAGCTGTTTTTT,CASSARDRGTGPGELFF
.,TRBV19,TRBD2,TRBJ2-5,TGTGCCAGTAGTAAGCCTAGCGGGGGGGCCGTAGAGACCCAGTACTTC,CASSKPSGGAVETQYF
.,TRBV11-3,TRBD2,TRBJ2-1,TGTGCCAGCAGCACCGGACTAGCGGCCTGGAATGAGCAGTTCTTC,CASSTGLAAWNEQFF
.,TRBV11-3,.,TRBJ1-6,TGTGCCAGCAGCGCCTGGGTGCAGGGGCGGCATGGGGCTAATTCACCCCTCCACTTT,CASSAWVQGRHGANSPLHF
.,TRBV9,TRBD1,TRBJ2-5,TGTGCCAGCAGCGTAGCAGGGGGCCAAGAGACCCAGTACTTC,CASSVAGGQETQYF
.,TRBV6-5,.,TRBJ2-3,TGTGCCAGCAGGACGGGGGCAGATACGCAGTATTTT,CASRTGADTQYF
.,TRBV27,.,TRBJ2-7,TGTGCCAGCAGTTTATCCTCAGGGGACGAGCAGTACTTC,CASSLSSGDEQYF
.,TRBV7-8,.,TRBJ1-5,TGTGCCAGCAGCCCCCAGGGCAATCAGCCCCAGCATTTT,CASSPQGNQPQHF
.,TRBV18,.,TRBJ1-6,TGTGCCAGCTCACCGTATAACATTTCACCCCTCCACTTT,CASSPYNISPLHF
.,TRBV3-1/TRBV3-2,.,TRBJ1-5,TGTGCCAGCAGCCAAGATCAGCCCGGGATCGGCCAGCCCCAGCATTTT,CASSQDQPGIGQPQHF
.,TRBV19,.,TRBJ1-6,TGTGCCAGTAGATCGGACAGAAGCTCCTATAATTCACCCCTCCACTTT,CASRSDRSSYNSPLHF
few,TRBV11-3,.,TRBJ1-6,TGTGCCAGCAGCTTAGATTCCCGGGGGAATTCACCCCTCCACTTT,CASSLDSRGNSPLHF
few,TRBV6-2/TRBV6-3,.,TRBJ2-7,TGTGCCAGCAGTGACAGCTCCTACGAGCAGTACTTC,CASSDSSYEQYF
.,TRBV5-1,.,TRBJ2-5,TGCGCCAGCCGCACAGGGTACCAAGAGACCCAGTACTTC,CASRTGYQETQYF